This is a list of T cell receptor beta chains from one sample in a study of radiotherapy plus CTLA-4 blockade in lung cancer. Libraries were prepared by immunoSEQ multiplex PCR; TCRdb keeps only in-frame clonotypes and omits some of them. The table has 70,000 to 95,000 clones, about 83% seen once. Source: peripheral blood, taken from a patient treated with radiotherapy plus ipilimumab. These receptors were taken from a human donor with non-small cell lung cancer that progressed on radiotherapy plus ipilimumab. The CDR3 runs from the conserved cysteine through the conserved F or W. The order of the fields is V gene, D gene, clone size, J gene, CDR3 protein, CDR3 DNA. D genes are given only for firm matches. Expanded clones get a size class; other rows say once, few or many, or leave the size out.

v_gene: TRBV18
d_gene: -
abundance: -
j_gene: TRBJ2-7
CDR3aa: CASSPPNPSSYEQYF
CDR3nt: TGTGCCAGCTCACCACCTAACCCGAGCTCCTACGAGCAGTACTTC

v_gene: TRBV6-5
d_gene: TRBD1
abundance: -
j_gene: TRBJ1-2
CDR3aa: CASSQDRVDYGYTF
CDR3nt: TGTGCCAGCAGCCAGGACAGGGTCGACTATGGCTACACCTTC

v_gene: TRBV18
d_gene: TRBD1
abundance: -
j_gene: TRBJ1-1
CDR3aa: CASSPSGDRESAFF
CDR3nt: TGTGCCAGCTCACCATCCGGGGACAGGGAATCGGCTTTCTTT

v_gene: TRBV14
d_gene: -
abundance: -
j_gene: TRBJ2-7
CDR3aa: CASSQPGDSYEQYF
CDR3nt: TGTGCCAGCAGCCAACCCGGAGATTCCTACGAGCAGTACTTC

v_gene: TRBV19
d_gene: TRBD2
abundance: few
j_gene: TRBJ2-1
CDR3aa: CASSTGLAGADEQFF
CDR3nt: TGTGCCAGTAGTACGGGACTAGCGGGAGCCGATGAGCAGTTCTTC

v_gene: TRBV6-5
d_gene: TRBD1
abundance: -
j_gene: TRBJ1-4
CDR3aa: CASRTGATNEKLFF
CDR3nt: TGTGCCAGCAGGACAGGGGCAACTAATGAAAAACTGTTTTTT

v_gene: TRBV19
d_gene: -
abundance: -
j_gene: TRBJ2-3
CDR3aa: CASTPDGLSTDTQYF
CDR3nt: TGTGCCAGCACCCCTGACGGATTAAGCACAGATACGCAGTATTTT

v_gene: TRBV18
d_gene: -
abundance: -
j_gene: TRBJ1-1
CDR3aa: CASSPEVSAQTEAFF
CDR3nt: TGTGCCAGCTCACCGGAGGTTTCGGCACAAACCGAAGCTTTCTTT

v_gene: TRBV28
d_gene: -
abundance: -
j_gene: TRBJ2-3
CDR3aa: CASFEGVPTDTQYF
CDR3nt: TGTGCCAGCTTTGAGGGAGTCCCCACAGATACGCAGTATTTT

v_gene: TRBV6-1
d_gene: TRBD2
abundance: -
j_gene: TRBJ2-3
CDR3aa: CASKGLAVSTDTQYF
CDR3nt: TGTGCCAGCAAAGGACTAGCTGTTAGCACAGATACGCAGTATTTT

v_gene: TRBV28
d_gene: -
abundance: -
j_gene: TRBJ2-1
CDR3aa: CASRTGGPGWQFF
CDR3nt: TGTGCCAGCAGAACAGGAGGTCCTGGCTGGCAGTTCTTC

v_gene: TRBV7-9
d_gene: -
abundance: -
j_gene: TRBJ2-7
CDR3aa: CASSQSGGISEQYF
CDR3nt: TGTGCCAGCAGCCAAAGCGGAGGCATCTCCGAGCAGTACTTC

v_gene: TRBV25-1
d_gene: -
abundance: once
j_gene: TRBJ2-1
CDR3aa: CASSGGMGAYNEQFF
CDR3nt: TGTGCCAGCAGTGGAGGAATGGGAGCTTACAATGAGCAGTTCTTC

v_gene: TRBV28
d_gene: TRBD1
abundance: -
j_gene: TRBJ1-3
CDR3aa: CASSPPGGVGNTIYF
CDR3nt: TGTGCCAGCAGTCCCCCAGGGGGTGTTGGAAACACCATATATTTT

v_gene: TRBV10-3
d_gene: -
abundance: -
j_gene: TRBJ1-3
CDR3aa: CAISESVQGSNTIYF
CDR3nt: TGTGCCATCAGTGAGTCGGTACAGGGTAGCAACACCATATATTTT

v_gene: TRBV5-1
d_gene: -
abundance: -
j_gene: TRBJ1-1
CDR3aa: CASSSPPPRTEAFF
CDR3nt: TGCGCCAGCAGCTCCCCCCCGCCACGAACTGAAGCTTTCTTT

v_gene: TRBV7-2
d_gene: -
abundance: -
j_gene: TRBJ1-4
CDR3aa: CASSLAGIGVEKLFF
CDR3nt: TGTGCCAGCAGCTTAGCGGGTATCGGGGTTGAAAAACTGTTTTTT

v_gene: TRBV7-3
d_gene: TRBD1
abundance: -
j_gene: TRBJ1-2
CDR3aa: CASSSGTGKGYTF
CDR3nt: TGTGCCAGCAGTTCTGGGACAGGGAAGGGCTACACCTTC

v_gene: TRBV11-3
d_gene: TRBD2
abundance: -
j_gene: TRBJ2-7
CDR3aa: CASSPLSGSFWYEQYF
CDR3nt: TGTGCCAGCAGCCCCCTTAGCGGGAGTTTCTGGTACGAGCAGTACTTC

v_gene: TRBV5-1
d_gene: TRBD1
abundance: -
j_gene: TRBJ1-2
CDR3aa: CASSLVPGQGNYGYTF
CDR3nt: TGCGCCAGCAGCTTGGTGCCGGGACAGGGCAACTATGGCTACACCTTC

v_gene: TRBV5-6
d_gene: -
abundance: -
j_gene: TRBJ2-2
CDR3aa: CASSLGDHNTGELFF
CDR3nt: TGTGCCAGCAGCTTGGGGGACCACAACACCGGGGAGCTGTTTTTT

v_gene: TRBV7-9
d_gene: -
abundance: -
j_gene: TRBJ1-1
CDR3aa: CASRPDSPNTEAFF
CDR3nt: TGTGCCAGCAGACCTGACAGCCCGAACACTGAAGCTTTCTTT

v_gene: TRBV28
d_gene: TRBD2
abundance: once
j_gene: TRBJ2-7
CDR3aa: CASSSTLLAGRSYEQYF
CDR3nt: TGTGCCAGCAGTTCAACCCTACTAGCGGGGCGATCCTACGAGCAGTACTTC

v_gene: TRBV6-6
d_gene: TRBD1
abundance: -
j_gene: TRBJ2-7
CDR3aa: CASSPGTGYEQYF
CDR3nt: TGTGCCAGCAGTCCCGGGACAGGGTACGAGCAGTACTTC

v_gene: TRBV11-2
d_gene: -
abundance: few
j_gene: TRBJ1-2
CDR3aa: CASSLGTDRSSYGYTF
CDR3nt: TGTGCCAGCAGCTTAGGGACTGACAGGTCCTCCTATGGCTACACCTTC

v_gene: TRBV19
d_gene: -
abundance: -
j_gene: TRBJ2-7
CDR3aa: CASSIDWTTPYEQYF
CDR3nt: TGTGCCAGTAGTATAGATTGGACCACCCCCTACGAGCAGTACTTC

v_gene: TRBV11-2
d_gene: -
abundance: -
j_gene: TRBJ1-6
CDR3aa: CASTLDTLFDYNSPLHF
CDR3nt: TGTGCCAGCACTCTCGACACTCTCTTCGACTATAATTCACCCCTCCACTTT

v_gene: TRBV18
d_gene: -
abundance: -
j_gene: TRBJ1-1
CDR3aa: CASSPDIRRDTEAFF
CDR3nt: TGTGCCAGCTCACCCGATATCCGACGGGACACTGAAGCTTTCTTT

v_gene: TRBV6-5
d_gene: TRBD2
abundance: -
j_gene: TRBJ2-7
CDR3aa: CASSPLAGGPYEQYF
CDR3nt: TGTGCCAGCAGTCCACTAGCGGGGGGACCCTACGAGCAGTACTTC

v_gene: TRBV19
d_gene: -
abundance: few
j_gene: TRBJ1-1
CDR3aa: CASSRGHFNTEAFF
CDR3nt: TGTGCCAGTAGTAGGGGACACTTTAACACTGAAGCTTTCTTT

v_gene: TRBV4-2
d_gene: TRBD2
abundance: -
j_gene: TRBJ2-6
CDR3aa: CASSQELAGASGANVLTF
CDR3nt: TGTGCCAGCAGCCAAGAACTAGCGGGGGCCTCTGGGGCCAACGTCCTGACTTTC

v_gene: TRBV4-1
d_gene: -
abundance: -
j_gene: TRBJ1-5
CDR3aa: CASSQDRGQPQHF
CDR3nt: TGCGCCAGCAGCCAAGACAGGGGTCAGCCCCAGCATTTT

v_gene: TRBV4-3
d_gene: -
abundance: once
j_gene: TRBJ1-2
CDR3aa: CASSQEIWSRGGYTF
CDR3nt: TGCGCCAGCAGCCAAGAGATCTGGTCAAGGGGGGGCTACACCTTC

v_gene: TRBV7-2
d_gene: TRBD1
abundance: -
j_gene: TRBJ1-2
CDR3aa: CASSAPGTGGEQFYGYTF
CDR3nt: TGTGCCAGCAGCGCGCCCGGGACAGGGGGCGAACAATTCTATGGCTACACCTTC

v_gene: TRBV5-1
d_gene: -
abundance: -
j_gene: TRBJ1-1
CDR3aa: CASSLNILGAEAFF
CDR3nt: TGCGCCAGCAGCTTAAACATTCTGGGCGCTGAAGCTTTCTTT

v_gene: TRBV11-3
d_gene: -
abundance: -
j_gene: TRBJ2-7
CDR3aa: CASSLVAGTAYEQYF
CDR3nt: TGTGCCAGCAGCTTAGTTGCGGGGACGGCCTACGAGCAGTACTTC